Sequencing of this T cell receptor beta chain was carried out in a study of human T cells and chemical hapten exposure. Study-wide results and caveats: Because all patients had alopecia, their immune responses might differ from healthy ones. With patch test score, the counts of PT1 expanded TCRs showed a positive correlation.

This clonotype was detected only a few times. Its antigen is undetermined. The CDR3 consists of 12 residues. V was trimmed by 5 bases and J by 4 bases, leaving 5 bases between them. Germline values: CDR1 KGHDR, CDR2 SFDVKD. Specified time point: patch test 2, 6 weeks after DPC sensitization. As to treatment: therapeutic diphenylcyclopropenone sensitization with weekly scalp DPC. Unique molecular identifiers were attached to individual cDNA molecules within the library. As handled by the study authors: Counts of TCRs in each sample centred on a median of 95,638 and extended from around 24,000 to 710,000. MiXCR, applied by TCRdb to the RACE reads, yields one record per CDR3 protein. What appears here as the V and J calls and clone size reflects TCRdb's work, not the paper's. This sample yields approximately 89,000 distinct CDR3 sequences, of which around 6.7% are seen a single time; approximately 1.2% belongs to the top ten.

The chain carries TRBV24-1 and TRBJ2-1; D is unresolved. The sample in question was whole blood, obtained in connection with sensitization to the hapten diphenylcyclopropenone (DPC). This TCR came from a woman aged 25 to 39 with alopecia areata. Some clones in this sample may be carry-over from other donors' samples. CDR3 coding DNA: TGTGCCACCAGTGGGGGTTACAATGAGCAGTTCTTC. Protein sequence: CATSGGYNEQFF.